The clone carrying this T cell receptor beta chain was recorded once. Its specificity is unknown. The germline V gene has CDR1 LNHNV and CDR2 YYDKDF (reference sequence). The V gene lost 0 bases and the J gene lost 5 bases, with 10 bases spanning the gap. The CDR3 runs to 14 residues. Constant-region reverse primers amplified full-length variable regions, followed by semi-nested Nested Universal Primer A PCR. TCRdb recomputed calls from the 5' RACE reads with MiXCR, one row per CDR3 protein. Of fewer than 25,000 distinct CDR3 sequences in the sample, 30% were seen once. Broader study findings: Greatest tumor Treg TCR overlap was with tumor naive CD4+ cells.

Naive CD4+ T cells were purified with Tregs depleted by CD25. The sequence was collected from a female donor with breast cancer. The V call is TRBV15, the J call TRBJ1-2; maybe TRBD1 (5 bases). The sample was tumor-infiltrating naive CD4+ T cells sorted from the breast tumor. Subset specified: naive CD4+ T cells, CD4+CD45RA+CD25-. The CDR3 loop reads CATSRDGGGYGYTF. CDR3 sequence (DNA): TGTGCCACCAGCAGAGATGGCGGGGGATATGGCTACACCTTC.